Below are 5 T cell receptor beta chains sequenced from a single sample in a study of vaccination and CD4 T cells after COVID-19 (dated by TCRdb to between 2021 and 2022). These receptors are not linked to any known antigen. This specimen's treatment or condition label, interpreted: approximately nine-day PBMC culture with coronavirus spike peptide pools or control peptides (ViraFEST assay). Library generation was performed with PCR. The run used an Illumina iSeq 100. DNA from cultured CD4+ T cells was subjected to TCR sequencing with the Oncomine TCR Beta short-read assay at the Johns Hopkins FTIC core. In-frame beta chains were kept once TCRdb had trimmed the public reads at Q25 with fastp and called clones with MiXCR. Each CDR3 protein appears once, grouped with its most common genes and DNA. The sample includes 15,000 to 25,000 distinct CDR3 sequences, with 40% to 50% observed a single time. The ten largest account for roughly 4% of the sample.

Specimen: CD4+ T cells from blood, cultured in vitro, collected before SARS-CoV-2 vaccination. The receptors come from a human donor who had recovered from COVID-19.

The rearrangement links TRBV10-2 to TRBJ2-4, with D unclear. The CDR3 covers 15 residues. Germline loops: CDR1 WSHSY, CDR2 SAAADI. V lost 2 bases, J lost 6 bases, and 14 bases lay in between. CDR3 region: CASSEVFSSINIQYF. CDR3 nucleotides: TGCGCCAGCAGTGAGGTCTTTTCGAGTATAAACATTCAGTACTTC.

The V gene is TRBV7-9, the J gene TRBJ2-1, with 11 nucleotides matching TRBD1. The germline CDR1 and CDR2 sequences are SEHNR and FQNEAQ (reference sequence). J lost 3 bases, V lost 3 bases, and 13 bases had no gene match. The CDR3 contains 19 residues. The chain's CDR3 is CASSFWTGGSPTIYNEQFF. CDR3 DNA sequence: TGTGCCAGCAGCTTCTGGACAGGGGGCTCCCCGACGATCTACAATGAGCAGTTCTTC.

The rearrangement uses TRBV11-2 and TRBJ1-5, with D perhaps matching TRBD1 (5 bases). Trimming left V 5 bases short and J 9 bases short, with 17 bases between. The CDR3 covers 14 residues. Germline assignment: CDR1 SGHAT and CDR2 FQNNGV. CDR3 sequence reads: CASSLGSAGGPQHF. In DNA form, the CDR3 reads TGTGCCAGCAGCCTAGGATCGGCCGGGGGGCCCCAGCATTTT.

Here the CDR3 reads CATRDRGPYEQYF. DNA for the CDR3: TGTGCCACCCGGGACAGGGGGCCCTACGAGCAGTACTTC. The chain joins TRBV6-1 to TRBJ2-7; 12 positions agree with TRBD1. V trimming: 10 bases; J trimming: 2 bases; junction bases outside the gene matches: 3. The CDR3 loop spans 13 amino acids. Germline loops: CDR1 MNHNS, CDR2 SASEGT.

The chain joins TRBV6-1 to TRBJ1-2, with no clear D. The V and J ends lost 6 bases and 4 bases respectively, with 12 bases between them. The CDR3 loop spans 13 amino acids. Per germline, CDR1 MNHNS and CDR2 SASEGT. Here the CDR3 reads CASSYGEGYGYTF. The CDR3, as DNA: TGTGCCAGCAGCTATGGGGAGGGCTATGGCTACACCTTC.